This section outlines one TCR beta chain sequence together with its context. Its matching antigen is unknown. The junction shows a germline mismatch at one end, possibly a read error. Clones were sequenced by immunoSEQ multiplex PCR, and TCRdb holds only the in-frame ones, with some missing. The sample yields 200,000 or so clones, 75% to 85% seen once. The sample originates from a study of cytotoxic CD8 clonotypes in ibrutinib-treated CLL. Across the whole study: Researchers reported about a dozen relapsed/refractory and fewer than 16 treatment-naive patients, about 17 of them IGHV unmutated.

Study outcomes and limitations: Clonality climbed at ibrutinib response, then dropped toward baseline at progression. At baseline, clonality was higher than in age-matched healthy donors and correlated with CD8+ counts.

The CDR3 is made up of 9 amino acids. The germline CDR1 and CDR2 sequences are SQVTM and ANQGSEA. This sequence was found in a human donor with chronic lymphocytic leukemia. The chain recombines TRBV29-1 with TRBJ2-1; unclear D gene. This material consisted of PBMCs, taken after 12 months of ibrutinib treatment. CDR3 sequence reads: CSIDREQFF. DNA of the CDR3: TGCAGCATTGACCGTGAGCAGTTCTTC.